This paragraph reports one TCR beta chain. This entry belongs to a study of cytomegalovirus exposure and HLA in healthy donors. The PCR was carried out with 60 Vbeta primers and 13 Jbeta primers. Using immunoSEQ multiplex PCR, the repertoire was profiled, and TCRdb retains in-frame clones only, with some absent. In all, the sample yields about 90,000 clones. Germline values: CDR1 MDHEN, CDR2 SYDVKM. V lost 0 bases and J lost 1, with 9 bases in between. The CDR3 totals 15 residues. The chain carries TRBV28 and TRBJ1-1, with D unclear. Sequences were obtained from PBMCs. The TCR originated in a woman aged 30 to 39 in good health and CMV-seronegative. This chain's CDR3 is CASSLWAGRNTEAFF. CDR3 coding DNA: TGTGCCAGCAGTTTATGGGCGGGAAGGAACACTGAAGCTTTCTTT. Full variable domain (missing parts from reference TRBV28 and TRBJ1-1): DVKVTQSSRYLVKRTGEKVFLECVQDMDHENMFWYRQDPGLGLRLIYFSYDVKMKEKGDIPEGYSVSREKKERFSLILESASTNQTSMYLCASSLWAGRNTEAFFGQGTRLTVV.